The rows below give T cell receptor beta chains drawn from one sample of a study of blood T cell repertoires in COVID-19. This table comes from immunoSEQ multiplex PCR, and its TCRdb copy is limited to in-frame clones, with some not included. Counted here are about 480,000 clones, 85% to 90% occurring once; the ten biggest clones make up roughly 1.9%. Sequenced input: PBMCs or T cells enriched from blood (not recorded which). These receptors were collected from a woman aged 35 to 49 who had recovered from COVID-19. Both conserved end residues are part of each CDR3. D genes are given only for firm matches. For some rows the clone size is stated as once, few or many, or as a class when expanded; others skip it.

>TRBD1|TRBJ1-2|NA|TRBV19
CASSPSTGQAFYGYTF
TGTGCCAGTAGTCCCTCAACTGGACAGGCCTTCTATGGCTACACCTTC
>NA|TRBJ2-7|NA|TRBV27
CASSPGYLPYEQYF
TGTGCCAGCAGCCCAGGGTACCTGCCCTACGAGCAGTACTTC
>NA|TRBJ1-1|NA|TRBV27
CASSLYDSGTEAFF
TGTGCCAGCAGTCTCTACGATTCAGGGACTGAAGCTTTCTTT
>NA|TRBJ1-6|NA|TRBV5-5
CARDSYSPLHF
TGTGCCAGGGACAGTTATTCACCCCTCCACTTT
>TRBD1|TRBJ1-5|NA|TRBV18
CASSPTGQGVQPQHF
TGTGCCAGCTCACCAACGGGACAGGGGGTCCAGCCCCAGCATTTT
>TRBD1|TRBJ2-1|NA|TRBV7-9
CASSPPGTVVGEQFF
TGTGCCAGCAGCCCCCCAGGGACAGTGGTAGGTGAGCAGTTCTTC
>NA|TRBJ1-5|once|TRBV9
CASSPRGGADQPQHF
TGTGCCAGCAGCCCCCGAGGGGGAGCCGATCAGCCCCAGCATTTT
>TRBD2|TRBJ2-1|NA|TRBV6-2/TRBV6-3
CASSSLLAGGYNEQFF
TGTGCCAGCAGTTCCTTACTAGCGGGAGGGTACAATGAGCAGTTCTTC
>NA|TRBJ1-2|NA|TRBV19
CASSIGRGYGYTF
TGTGCCAGTAGTATTGGGAGGGGGTATGGCTACACCTTC
>TRBD1|TRBJ1-4|NA|TRBV7-8
CASSLGDRMNEKLFF
TGTGCCAGCAGCTTGGGGGACAGGATGAATGAAAAACTGTTTTTT
>TRBD1|TRBJ1-2|once|TRBV7-9
CASSRDRGLDGYTF
TGTGCCAGCAGTCGGGACAGGGGGCTCGATGGCTACACCTTC
>TRBD1|TRBJ1-2|NA|TRBV7-2
CASSAGTGYGYTF
TGTGCCAGCAGCGCGGGGACAGGCTATGGCTACACCTTC
>TRBD1|TRBJ1-1|NA|TRBV10-1
CASSAGQGVRAFF
TGCGCCAGCAGTGCGGGACAGGGGGTTCGAGCTTTCTTT
>TRBD2|TRBJ2-7|few|TRBV29-1
CSVSLAGNEQYF
TGCAGCGTTTCACTAGCGGGCAACGAGCAGTACTTC
>NA|TRBJ1-5|NA|TRBV5-8
CASTEIRGINQPQHF
TGTGCCAGCACCGAAATCCGGGGGATTAATCAGCCCCAGCATTTT
>TRBD1|TRBJ1-5|NA|TRBV4-3
CASSQEQGDQPQHF
TGCGCCAGCAGCCAAGAACAGGGGGATCAGCCCCAGCATTTT
>TRBD2|TRBJ2-1|NA|TRBV27
CATKQHGGGLGTSDDNEQFF
TGTGCCACCAAACAGCACGGTGGGGGTCTCGGGACTAGCGATGACAATGAGCAGTTCTTC
>TRBD1|TRBJ1-2|few|TRBV18
CASSPVDREYGYTF
TGTGCCAGCTCACCAGTGGACAGGGAATATGGCTACACCTTC
>TRBD2|TRBJ2-7|NA|TRBV3-1/TRBV3-2
CASNFLAEAIYEQYF
TGTGCCAGCAACTTTCTAGCGGAAGCTATCTACGAGCAGTACTTC
>TRBD1|TRBJ1-2|NA|TRBV7-8
CASSATGTGETRLLNYGYTF
TGTGCCAGCAGCGCGACCGGGACAGGCGAAACTCGACTCCTTAACTATGGCTACACCTTC
>NA|TRBJ2-3|few|TRBV4-2
CASSQERLAVSTDTQYF
TGTGCCAGCAGCCAAGAAAGGTTAGCGGTGAGCACAGATACGCAGTATTTT
>NA|TRBJ2-7|NA|TRBV24-1
CATSDWGLEQYF
TGTGCCACCAGTGATTGGGGGCTCGAGCAGTACTTC
>TRBD1|TRBJ2-7|NA|TRBV5-1
CASSSEARDRGLKDEQYF
TGCGCCAGCAGCTCGGAGGCCCGGGACAGGGGGCTTAAAGACGAGCAGTACTTC
>NA|TRBJ1-2|NA|TRBV2
CASSPEGGYTF
TGTGCCAGCAGCCCAGAGGGTGGCTACACCTTC
>TRBD1|TRBJ2-3|NA|TRBV27
CASSLRAGGADTQYF
TGTGCCAGCAGTTTACGGGCAGGGGGTGCAGATACGCAGTATTTT
>NA|TRBJ2-3|NA|TRBV11-2
CASNPDLGRDTQYF
TGTGCCAGCAACCCTGATTTGGGGAGGGATACGCAGTATTTT
>NA|TRBJ1-1|NA|TRBV15
CATSRDSAGNTEAFF
TGTGCCACCAGCAGAGATAGCGCGGGGAACACTGAAGCTTTCTTT
>NA|TRBJ2-1|NA|TRBV4-1
CASSQVRGSYNEQFF
TGCGCCAGCAGCCAAGTGCGGGGCTCCTACAATGAGCAGTTCTTC
>TRBD2|TRBJ2-3|many|TRBV6-5
CASSYGVGTSRDTQYF
TGTGCCAGCAGTTACGGGGTCGGGACTAGTCGAGATACGCAGTATTTT
>NA|TRBJ2-2|NA|TRBV3-1/TRBV3-2
CASSPRGPSEVPGELFF
TGTGCCAGCAGCCCTAGGGGTCCTAGCGAAGTACCCGGGGAGCTGTTTTTT
>TRBD1|TRBJ1-3|NA|TRBV5-6
CASSGRQGLGNTIYF
TGTGCCAGCAGCGGAAGACAGGGTTTGGGTAACACCATATATTTT
>NA|TRBJ1-1|NA|TRBV12-3/TRBV12-4
CASSLLRGGEAFF
TGTGCCAGCAGTTTGCTCCGGGGTGGGGAAGCTTTCTTT
>NA|TRBJ2-1|NA|TRBV6-5
CASISGSPPYNEQFF
TGTGCCAGCATATCCGGGAGTCCCCCCTACAATGAGCAGTTCTTC
>TRBD2|TRBJ2-3|NA|TRBV18
CASSPRGGRGTDTQYF
TGTGCCAGCTCACCACGTGGCGGGAGGGGAACAGATACGCAGTATTTT
>TRBD1|TRBJ1-1|NA|TRBV5-1
CASSLAVTGGGTEAFF
TGCGCCAGCAGCTTGGCCGTCACAGGGGGCGGCACTGAAGCTTTCTTT
>TRBD2|TRBJ2-3|NA|TRBV7-2
CASSLALAGQPYDTQYF
TGTGCCAGCAGCTTAGCGCTAGCGGGACAACCTTACGATACGCAGTATTTT
>TRBD2|TRBJ2-1|NA|TRBV30
CAWSPTGTSGRMFNEQFF
TGTGCCTGGAGCCCTACCGGGACTAGCGGGAGGATGTTCAATGAGCAGTTCTTC
>NA|TRBJ1-1|NA|TRBV9
CASSLDGGTEAFF
TGTGCCAGCAGCTTGGACGGAGGCACTGAAGCTTTCTTT
>NA|TRBJ1-2|NA|TRBV11-2
CASRIRGDYGYTF
TGTGCCAGCAGGATCAGGGGAGACTATGGCTACACCTTC
>NA|TRBJ1-1|NA|TRBV19
CASTTDFMNTEAFF
TGTGCCAGTACGACAGACTTCATGAACACTGAAGCTTTCTTT
>NA|TRBJ2-7|few|TRBV19
CASSIVAGDYEQYF
TGTGCCAGTAGTATAGTCGCCGGTGACTACGAGCAGTACTTC
>NA|TRBJ1-3|NA|TRBV7-6
CAGGGFRSGYGNTIYF
TGTGCCGGGGGGGGATTCAGATCAGGGTACGGAAACACCATATATTTT
>TRBD2|TRBJ2-2|NA|TRBV27
CASSPGHGVAGGHTGELFF
TGTGCCAGCAGCCCGGGGCATGGAGTAGCGGGAGGCCACACCGGGGAGCTGTTTTTT
>TRBD2|TRBJ2-3|NA|TRBV7-2
CASSLAASGRGTDTQYF
TGTGCCAGCAGCTTAGCGGCTAGCGGGAGGGGTACAGATACGCAGTATTTT
>TRBD2|TRBJ2-3|few|TRBV11-2
CASSLRDYVDTQYF
TGTGCCAGCAGCTTACGGGACTATGTCGATACGCAGTATTTT
>NA|TRBJ1-1|NA|TRBV25-1
CATRQDLTEAFF
TGTGCCACCCGACAGGACCTCACTGAAGCTTTCTTT
>TRBD1|TRBJ2-5|NA|TRBV13
CASSVGQIQETQYF
TGTGCCAGCAGCGTGGGACAGATACAAGAGACCCAGTACTTC
>NA|TRBJ1-2|NA|TRBV29-1
CSVPGTLGYTF
TGCAGCGTACCCGGGACTCTTGGCTACACCTTC
>TRBD2|TRBJ2-1|few|TRBV10-1
CASPFYGRAGNEQFF
TGCGCCAGCCCCTTTTACGGGAGGGCCGGCAATGAGCAGTTCTTC
>NA|TRBJ2-3|NA|TRBV7-4
CASSFLVPDTQYF
TGTGCCAGCAGCTTCCTAGTACCAGATACGCAGTATTTT
>TRBD1|TRBJ1-5|NA|TRBV2
CASSSTGSNQPQHF
TGTGCCAGCAGCTCGACAGGGAGCAATCAGCCCCAGCATTTT
>TRBD1|TRBJ2-7|NA|TRBV29-1
CSVGGGAGEQYF
TGCAGCGTTGGAGGGGGCGCGGGCGAGCAGTACTTC